This T cell receptor (beta chain) was sequenced in a study of post-analysis software for immune sequencing data. Whole-study context: Patients had relapsing-remitting, secondary progressive or progressive-relapsing multiple sclerosis; some lacked subtype.

Unique molecular identifiers were built into the TCR beta cDNA libraries. TCRdb itself ran the PCR reads through MiXCR, one entry per CDR3 protein. The sample yields more than 450,000 distinct CDR3 sequences, 34% seen once. A word on this clonotype: As yet, its antigen is unknown.

Study-wide results and limits: Elevated frequency relative to controls characterized a handful of TRBV segments in patients, TRBV5-6, TRBV5-1 and TRBV20-1 among them. Significantly lower normalized Chao1 diversity was found in patients with multiple sclerosis relative to controls.

V lost 1 base and J 3 bases, leaving 15 bases between the germline ends. The CDR3 contains 16 residues. The J gene is TRBJ2-5, the V gene TRBV12-3 or TRBV12-4, with D perhaps TRBD1 (6 bases). The sequence was obtained from a girl aged 2-17 years with multiple sclerosis. The material sequenced was blood. The CDR3 loop is CASSLVTGSREETQYF. CDR3 bases: TGTGCCAGCAGTTTAGTGACAGGCTCCAGGGAAGAGACCCAGTACTTC.